The present T cell receptor (beta chain) was sequenced within a study of tumor-infiltrating lymphocytes in primary liver carcinoma. Study-wide results and limits: The study found a significantly higher top-250-clone fraction in tumors than in blood (p = 0.039).

Priming with a constant-region primer yielded TCR beta cDNA from about 480 ng total RNA. Three nested multiplex PCR rounds of slightly modified ARM-PCR generated TCR beta libraries. A C-beta reverse primer was combined with TRBV1-TRBV30 forward primers in the first two PCR rounds, and each round had around 11 cycles. Each CDR3 protein gets one entry after TCRdb re-called the multiplex PCR reads with MiXCR. The sample has some 190,000 distinct CDR3 sequences, 50% to 75% seen once. CDR3 length equals 13 residues. Germline V gene lookup returns CDR1 SGHAT and CDR2 FQDESV (reference sequence). Trimming left V 5 bases short and J 8 bases short, with 13 bases between. Details on this clonotype: Its antigen remains unidentified. A read error may explain this, as a much larger clone is one base away.

Germline DNA was extracted too, while blood RNA derived from unsorted whole blood. The sequencing input was peripheral blood. This sequence originates from a man between 40 and 49 years old with primary liver carcinoma and hepatitis B virus infection. The rearrangement links TRBV11-1 to TRBJ2-1; perhaps TRBD2 as D (5 bases). Here the CDR3 DNA reads TGTGCCAGCAGCGTACCGGACGGGGATGAGCAGTTCTTC. This sequence encodes CASSVPDGDEQFF.